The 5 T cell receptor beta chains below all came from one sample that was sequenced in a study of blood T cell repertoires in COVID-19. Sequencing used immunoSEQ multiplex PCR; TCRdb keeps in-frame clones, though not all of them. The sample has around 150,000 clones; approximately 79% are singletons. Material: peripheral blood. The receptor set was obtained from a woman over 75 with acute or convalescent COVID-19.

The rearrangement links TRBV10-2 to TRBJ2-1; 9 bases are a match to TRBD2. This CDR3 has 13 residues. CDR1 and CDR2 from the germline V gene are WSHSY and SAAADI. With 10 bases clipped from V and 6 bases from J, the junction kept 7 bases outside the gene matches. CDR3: CANSPGLANEQFF. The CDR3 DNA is TGCGCCAATTCCCCGGGACTAGCCAATGAGCAGTTCTTC.

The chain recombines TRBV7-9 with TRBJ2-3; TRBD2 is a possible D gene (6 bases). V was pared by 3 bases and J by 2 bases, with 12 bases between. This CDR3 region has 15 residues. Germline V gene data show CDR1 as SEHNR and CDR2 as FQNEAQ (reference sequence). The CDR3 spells CASSFIGLYTDTQYF. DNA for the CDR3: TGTGCCAGCAGCTTTATTGGACTATACACAGATACGCAGTATTTT.

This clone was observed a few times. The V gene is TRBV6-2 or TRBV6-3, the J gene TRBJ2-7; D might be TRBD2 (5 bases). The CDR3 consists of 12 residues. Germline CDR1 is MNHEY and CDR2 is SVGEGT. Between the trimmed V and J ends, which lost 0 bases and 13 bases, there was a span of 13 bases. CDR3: CASSYSTIQQYF. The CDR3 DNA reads TGTGCCAGCAGTTACTCGACTATCCAACAATACTTC.

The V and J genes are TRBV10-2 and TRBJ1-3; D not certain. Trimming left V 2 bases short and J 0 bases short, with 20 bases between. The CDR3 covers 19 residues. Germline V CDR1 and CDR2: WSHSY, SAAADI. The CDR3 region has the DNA TGCGCCAGCAGTGAGGTTATGGGCCCCACTGTTAGCTCTGGAAACACCATATATTTT. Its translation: CASSEVMGPTVSSGNTIYF.

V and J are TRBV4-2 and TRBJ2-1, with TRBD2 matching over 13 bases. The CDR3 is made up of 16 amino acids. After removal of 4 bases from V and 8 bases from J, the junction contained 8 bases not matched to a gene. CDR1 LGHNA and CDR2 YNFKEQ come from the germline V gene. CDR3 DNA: TGTGCCAGCAGCCGATTTGGGACTAGCGGGGAGGATGAGCAGTTCTTC. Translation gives CASSRFGTSGEDEQFF.